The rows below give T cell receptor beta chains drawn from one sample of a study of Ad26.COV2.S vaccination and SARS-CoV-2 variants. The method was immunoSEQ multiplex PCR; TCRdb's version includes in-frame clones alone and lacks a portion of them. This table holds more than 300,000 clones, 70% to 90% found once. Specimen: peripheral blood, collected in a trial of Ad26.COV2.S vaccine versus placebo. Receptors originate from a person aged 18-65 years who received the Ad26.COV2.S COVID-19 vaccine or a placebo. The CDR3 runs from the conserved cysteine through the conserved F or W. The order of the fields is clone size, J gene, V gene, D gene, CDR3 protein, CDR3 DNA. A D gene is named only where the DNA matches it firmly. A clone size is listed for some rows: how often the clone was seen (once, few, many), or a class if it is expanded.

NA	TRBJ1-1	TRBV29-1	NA	CSVVTGVTEAFF	TGCAGCGTTGTAACGGGGGTGACTGAAGCTTTCTTT
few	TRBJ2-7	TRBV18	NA	CASSPSTRSPYEQYF	TGTGCCAGCTCACCATCTACTAGGAGTCCCTACGAGCAGTACTTC
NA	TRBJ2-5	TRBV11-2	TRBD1	CASSPLGTGQETQYF	TGTGCCAGCAGCCCTCTCGGGACAGGGCAAGAGACCCAGTACTTC
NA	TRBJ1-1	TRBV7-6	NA	CASSLGGSEAFF	TGTGCCAGCAGCTTGGGGGGGTCTGAAGCTTTCTTT
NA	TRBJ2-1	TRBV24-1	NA	CATSDVVTGLSSYNEQFF	TGTGCCACCAGTGATGTCGTAACAGGGTTGAGCTCCTACAATGAGCAGTTCTTC
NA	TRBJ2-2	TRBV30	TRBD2	CAWSVGYRRGGVTGELFF	TGTGCCTGGAGTGTAGGTTACAGGCGGGGGGGGGTGACCGGGGAGCTGTTTTTT
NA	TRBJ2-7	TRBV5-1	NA	CASSLEQAPYEQYF	TGCGCCAGCAGCTTGGAGCAGGCGCCCTACGAGCAGTACTTC
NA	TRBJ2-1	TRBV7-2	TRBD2	CASSLVTSAISEQFF	TGTGCCAGCAGCTTAGTTACTAGCGCAATCAGTGAGCAGTTCTTC
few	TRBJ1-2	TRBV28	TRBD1	CASSSGQGIYGYTF	TGTGCCAGCAGTTCGGGACAGGGAATCTATGGCTACACCTTC
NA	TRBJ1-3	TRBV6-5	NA	CASSYRGNPGNTIYF	TGTGCCAGCAGTTACCGAGGGAACCCTGGAAACACCATATATTTT
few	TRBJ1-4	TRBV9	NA	CASSTYVGGANEKLFF	TGTGCCAGCAGCACCTACGTAGGGGGAGCTAATGAAAAACTGTTTTTT
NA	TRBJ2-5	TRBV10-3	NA	CAISESPRGISQYF	TGTGCCATCAGTGAATCGCCCCGTGGTATATCCCAGTACTTC
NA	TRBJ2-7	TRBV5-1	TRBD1	CASSSRGQGLEQYF	TGCGCCAGCAGCTCGAGGGGACAGGGGCTCGAGCAGTACTTC
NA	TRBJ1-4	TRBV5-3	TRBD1	CARSSGASGQGALVGKKLFF	TGTGCCAGAAGCTCGGGTGCTAGCGGACAGGGGGCCTTGGTCGGTAAAAAACTGTTTTTT
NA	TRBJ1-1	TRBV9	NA	CASSVGEGRWDTEAFF	TGTGCCAGCAGCGTAGGAGAAGGGCGATGGGACACTGAAGCTTTCTTT
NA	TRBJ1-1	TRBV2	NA	CASSEIGRKAGTEAFF	TGTGCCAGCAGTGAAATAGGAAGAAAGGCAGGCACTGAAGCTTTCTTT
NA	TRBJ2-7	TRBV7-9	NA	CASSPSGHANYEQYF	TGTGCCAGCAGCCCTTCGGGTCATGCCAACTACGAGCAGTACTTC
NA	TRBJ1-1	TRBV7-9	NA	CASSLLAAEAFF	TGTGCCAGCAGCCTGCTAGCGGCTGAAGCTTTCTTT
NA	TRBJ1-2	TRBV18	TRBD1	CASSPPGQGAYGYTF	TGTGCCAGCTCACCCCCTGGACAGGGGGCCTATGGCTACACCTTC
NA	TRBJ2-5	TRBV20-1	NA	CSASVVEYGKETQYF	TGCAGTGCTAGTGTCGTGGAGTATGGGAAAGAGACCCAGTACTTC
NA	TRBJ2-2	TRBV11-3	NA	CASSYIIDTGELFF	TGTGCCAGCAGCTATATTATCGACACCGGGGAGCTGTTTTTT
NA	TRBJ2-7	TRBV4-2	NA	CASSQGRHEQYF	TGTGCCAGCAGCCAAGGAAGGCACGAGCAGTACTTC
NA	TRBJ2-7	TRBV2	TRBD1	CASSGQGPYEQYF	TGTGCCAGCTCAGGACAGGGCCCCTACGAGCAGTACTTC
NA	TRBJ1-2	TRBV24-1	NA	CATSVRGAGYTF	TGTGCCACCAGTGTAAGAGGGGCTGGCTACACCTTC
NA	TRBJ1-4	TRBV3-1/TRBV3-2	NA	CASSQGTAQNEKLFF	TGTGCCAGCAGCCAAGGGACAGCCCAGAATGAAAAACTGTTTTTT
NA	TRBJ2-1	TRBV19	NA	CASSLRRVQSYNEQFF	TGTGCCAGTAGTTTAAGAAGGGTACAGTCCTACAATGAGCAGTTCTTC
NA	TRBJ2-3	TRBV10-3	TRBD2	CAISDGRGGTDTQYF	TGTGCCATCAGTGATGGGCGGGGGGGCACAGATACGCAGTATTTT
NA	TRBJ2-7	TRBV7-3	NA	CASSSGWSYF	TGTGCCAGCAGCTCGGGGTGGAGTTACTTC
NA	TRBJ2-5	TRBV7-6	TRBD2	CASSTVRTSGGRETQYF	TGTGCCAGCAGCACCGTAAGGACTAGCGGGGGGCGAGAGACCCAGTACTTC
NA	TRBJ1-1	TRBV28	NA	CASSPSGTGTEAFF	TGTGCCAGCAGTCCCTCGGGGACGGGCACTGAAGCTTTCTTT
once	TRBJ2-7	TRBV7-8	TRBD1	CASSSNKGGRWTLPYYEQYF	TGTGCCAGCAGCTCGAATAAAGGGGGCAGATGGACGTTACCTTACTACGAGCAGTACTTC
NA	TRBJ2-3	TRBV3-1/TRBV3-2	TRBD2	CATGASGEITDTQYF	TGTGCCACCGGCGCTAGCGGGGAAATCACAGATACGCAGTATTTT
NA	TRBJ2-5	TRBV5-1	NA	CASRSDPLAQETQYF	TGCGCCAGCAGAAGCGACCCGCTGGCCCAAGAGACCCAGTACTTC
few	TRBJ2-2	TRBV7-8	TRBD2	CASSPRGTSGGARTGELFF	TGTGCCAGCAGCCCCCGGGGGACTAGCGGGGGGGCACGGACCGGGGAGCTGTTTTTT
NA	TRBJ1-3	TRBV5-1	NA	CASTLVGSSGNTIYF	TGCGCCAGCACCCTGGTTGGTAGCTCTGGAAACACCATATATTTT
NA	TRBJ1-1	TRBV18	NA	CASSPRADTEAFF	TGTGCCAGCTCTCCCAGGGCGGACACTGAAGCTTTCTTT
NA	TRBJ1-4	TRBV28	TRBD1	CASSLWDRGYEKLFF	TGTGCCAGCAGTTTATGGGACAGGGGATATGAAAAACTGTTTTTT